Each of the 12 T cell receptor beta chains below was sequenced from the same sample in a study of blood T cells in healthy people across ages. The authors ran a second PCR of roughly 6 to 11 cycles using a sample-barcoded 5' primer and a J-beta primer mix. TCRdb reprocessed the 5' RACE reads with MiXCR, giving one entry per CDR3 protein. The table records 1.6 million or so distinct CDR3 sequences, 30% to 35% of them present only once. Material for sequencing was blood. The receptor set was obtained from a woman under 40 in good health.

In its sample, this clonotype was seen a few times. The CDR3 sequence: CASTPTWGNSPLHF. The CDR3 DNA follows: TGTGCCAGCACCCCCACGTGGGGCAATTCACCCCTCCACTTT. The chain recombines TRBV12-3 or TRBV12-4 with TRBJ1-6; tentative D call: TRBD1 (5 bases). The CDR3 extends over 14 amino acids. Trimming left V 7 bases short and J 7 bases short, with 14 bases between.

A few counts support this clonotype. The chain recombines TRBV9 with TRBJ2-7; D unclear. There are 13 residues in the CDR3. Germline V CDR1 and CDR2: SGDLS, YYNGEE. The V end was cut by 4 bases, the J end by 2 bases, with 10 bases between. The CDR3 nucleotides are TGTGCCAGCAGCAGACATGAAACCTACGAGCAGTACTTC. Protein product: CASSRHETYEQYF.

The rearrangement links TRBV5-5 to TRBJ1-2, with D possibly being TRBD1 (5 bases). V was shortened by 4 bases and J by 3 bases, with 16 bases between the two germline ends. Germline values: CDR1 SGHKS, CDR2 YYEKEE (reference sequence). The CDR3 length is 15 residues. This chain's CDR3 is CASSTGRGFDYGYTF. The CDR3 region has the DNA TGTGCCAGCAGCACGGGACGGGGATTCGACTATGGCTACACCTTC.

The V and J genes are TRBV18 and TRBJ2-5; 9 bases align to TRBD2. With 2 bases clipped from V and 5 bases from J, the junction kept 12 bases outside the gene matches. The CDR3 has 17 residues. CDR1 is KGHSH and CDR2 is LQKENI in the germline V gene. The CDR3 here is CASSPYAPSSGMETQYF. CDR3 in DNA: TGTGCCAGCTCACCATACGCCCCATCTAGCGGGATGGAGACCCAGTACTTC.

This clonotype was counted between two and nine times. The V and J genes are TRBV20-1 and TRBJ2-1; TRBD2 agrees at 15 bases. This CDR3 is 21 amino acids long. J gave up 1 base and V 6 bases, and 19 bases lay outside the gene matches. Germline lookup yields CDR1 DFQATT and CDR2 SNEGSKA (reference sequence). This CDR3 reads CSAWTWRTSGRGGGSYNEQFF. Written as DNA, the CDR3 is TGCAGTGCATGGACGTGGCGGACTAGCGGGAGGGGCGGGGGATCCTACAATGAGCAGTTCTTC.

About this clonotype itself: Germline and junction disagree at one end, which may indicate a read error. The gene calls are TRBV10-3 and TRBJ2-5, with 10 nucleotides matching TRBD2. The CDR3 is 15 residues long. Germline assignment: CDR1 ENHRY and CDR2 SYGVKD. The CDR3 spells CAISGSGGVQGTQYF. The DNA for the CDR3 is TGTGCCATCAGTGGCAGCGGGGGGGTTCAAGGGACCCAGTACTTC.

For this clonotype: A read error may be the cause here, since a much bigger clone is one base away. The chain recombines TRBV7-6 with TRBJ2-1; D may be TRBD1 or TRBD2 (5 bases each). From germline, CDR1 is SGHVS and CDR2 FNYEAQ. The CDR3 has 14 amino acids. The CDR3 DNA is TGTGCCTGCAGCTTAAACGGGGCTGGGGATGAGCAGTTCTTC. Translation: CACSLNGAGDEQFF.

V and J are TRBV20-1 and TRBJ2-3; tentatively, D is TRBD2 (5 bases). The V end lost 1 base, the J end lost 4 bases, and 15 bases lay between the germline ends. The CDR3 consists of 15 residues. The germline V gene encodes CDR1 DFQATT and CDR2 SNEGSKA (reference sequence). CDR3 nucleotides: TGCAGTGCTAGAGGTCCCAGTAGCGTCGCAGATACGCAGTATTTT. Translation: CSARGPSSVADTQYF.

The rearrangement uses TRBV7-2 and TRBJ2-7, with D unclear. Trimming removed 6 bases from V and 0 bases from J, with 12 bases in between. Germline lookup yields CDR1 SGHTA and CDR2 FQGNSA. This CDR3 comprises 14 residues. The CDR3 sequence is CASSRPWSSYEQYF. DNA of the CDR3: TGTGCCAGCAGTAGACCCTGGAGCTCCTACGAGCAGTACTTC.

The rearrangement joins TRBV12-3 or TRBV12-4 to TRBJ2-1, with D perhaps matching TRBD1 (7 bases). The V gene lost 5 bases and the J gene lost 3 bases, with 11 bases spanning the gap. The CDR3 is 14 amino acids. This CDR3 is CASSRGTDYNEQFF. In DNA form, the CDR3 reads TGTGCCAGCAGTCGCGGGACAGACTACAATGAGCAGTTCTTC.

This clonotype occurred a few times. DNA for the CDR3: TGTGCCAGCACCATGGGACAGTACTACGAGCAGTACTTC. Protein: CASTMGQYYEQYF. J is TRBJ2-7 and V is TRBV6-1; 7 bases line up with TRBD1. The CDR3 is made up of 13 amino acids. Germline CDR1 reads MNHNS; CDR2 reads SASEGT. V shed 7 bases and J 3 bases; nucleotides not matched to a gene: 6.

The V and J genes are TRBV7-2 and TRBJ2-4; unclear D gene. V lost 4 bases to trimming and J lost 3 bases, with 13 bases between them. The germline V gene has CDR1 SGHTA and CDR2 FQGNSA. CDR3 size: 15 residues. The CDR3, as DNA: TGTGCCAGCAGCTCAGAGAGTCTGGGCAAAAACATTCAGTACTTC. Protein product: CASSSESLGKNIQYF.